This T cell receptor (beta chain) was sequenced for a study of vaccination effects on CD4 cells after COVID-19. As for the study in general: Participants were given two doses of BNT162b2 or mRNA-1273 vaccine. The study's findings and limits: Marked clonal contraction of infection- and vaccine-induced clones was seen late after vaccination. Few convalescent patients were included, and no early post-infection timepoints were sampled.

Sequencing followed a ViraFEST assay step that expanded antigen-specific CD4+ T cells with viral peptide pools. At the end of less than 12 days of culture, CD4+ T cells were isolated. This individual contracted SARS-CoV-2 between March and December 2020, as verified by PCR. A few million PBMC per well were cultured with approximately 9.7 IU/ml IL-2 and roughly 9.9 ug/ml peptides. Regarding this clone: What it binds is not known.

TCRdb's table, derived via immunoSEQ multiplex PCR, lists solely in-frame clones and lacks some. The table lists 20,000 to 25,000 clones, nearly 75% of them singletons. V lost 2 bases, J lost 4 bases, and 7 bases stayed unmatched. CDR1 is SGHNT and CDR2 is YENEEA in the germline V gene. There are 16 residues in the CDR3. This specimen was CD4+ T cells from PBMCs cultured with a peptide pool, taken before COVID-19 vaccination. The rearrangement links TRBV11-3 to TRBJ2-1; 8 nucleotides align to TRBD2. This clonotype originated in a human donor who had a prior SARS-CoV-2 infection. The CDR3 bases are TGTGCCAGCAGCTTAAGGCTAGCGGGTTTGTACAATGAGCAGTTCTTC. Protein: CASSLRLAGLYNEQFF.